This entry lists 5 T cell receptor beta chains sequenced from one sample in a study of PD-1 blockade in classical Hodgkin lymphoma. Specified time point: newly diagnosed, previously untreated cHL patient sample. Profiling relied on immunoSEQ multiplex PCR, and the TCRdb table lists in-frame clones only, not all of them. The table records 20,000 to 25,000 clones, approximately 95% of them present only once. Sequenced material: peripheral blood mononuclear cells (PBMCs). These receptor sequences come from a human donor with classical Hodgkin lymphoma.

This clone was counted a single time. The chain recombines TRBV30 with TRBJ1-2; D gene unclear. The CDR3 loop spans 13 amino acids. V was cut by 8 bases and J by 4 bases, with 17 bases left in between. The germline V gene encodes CDR1 GTSNPN and CDR2 SVGIG (reference sequence). CDR3 coding DNA: TGTGCCCGTTCCGCGTATGTGGGCTATGGCTACACCTTC. Translating it yields CARSAYVGYGYTF.

This clone was picked up a small number of times. This chain connects TRBV6-6 to TRBJ1-1; D uncertain. V lost 1 base and J 0 bases, leaving 6 bases between the germline ends. This CDR3 contains 14 residues. CDR1 MNHNY and CDR2 SVGAGI come from the germline V gene (reference sequence). The CDR3 coding sequence is TGTGCCAGCAGTTACTTCGACATGAACACTGAAGCTTTCTTT. This translates into CASSYFDMNTEAFF.

The chain couples TRBV6-6 to TRBJ2-2, with D hard to call. The length of the CDR3 is 14 residues. V shed 6 bases and J shed 9 bases, with 17 bases lying between them. CDR1 is MNHNY and CDR2 is SVGAGI in the germline V gene (reference sequence). As DNA, the CDR3 is TGTGCCAGCAGCACAGAGACGCAAACCAGGGAGCTGTTTTTT. As protein: CASSTETQTRELFF.

The chain links TRBV9 to TRBJ2-1; 8 bases are a match to TRBD2. Losses at the gene ends were 3 bases for V and 4 bases for J; bases not matched to a gene: 9. Germline lookup yields CDR1 SGDLS and CDR2 YYNGEE. The CDR3 runs 16 residues. The CDR3 DNA reads TGTGCCAGCAGCGACCCGAGCGGGAGTTCGTACAATGAGCAGTTCTTC. Its translation is CASSDPSGSSYNEQFF.

The chain is built from TRBV6-5 and TRBJ2-2; D gene ambiguous. The length of the CDR3 is 13 residues. Germline V gives CDR1 MNHEY, CDR2 SVGAGI. Deletions cut 2 bases from V and 4 bases from J, with 5 bases between. The DNA for the CDR3 is TGTGCCAGCAGTTACAGGGCCACCGGGGAGCTGTTTTTT. This encodes CASSYRATGELFF.